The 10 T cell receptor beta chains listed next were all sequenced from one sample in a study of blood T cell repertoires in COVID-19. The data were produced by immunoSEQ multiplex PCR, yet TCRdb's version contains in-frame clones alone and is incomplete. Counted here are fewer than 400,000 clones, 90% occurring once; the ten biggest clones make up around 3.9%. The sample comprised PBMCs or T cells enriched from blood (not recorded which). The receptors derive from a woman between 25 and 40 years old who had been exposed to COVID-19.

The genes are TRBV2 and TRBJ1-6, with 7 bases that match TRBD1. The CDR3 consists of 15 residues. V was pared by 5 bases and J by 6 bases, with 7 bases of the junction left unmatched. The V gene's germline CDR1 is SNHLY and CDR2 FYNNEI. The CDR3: CASSSTGASNSPLHF. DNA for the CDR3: TGTGCCAGCAGTTCTACAGGGGCCAGTAATTCACCCCTCCACTTT. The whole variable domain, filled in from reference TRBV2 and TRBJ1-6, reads EPEVTQTPSHQVTQMGQEVILRCVPISNHLYFYWYRQILGQKVEFLVSFYNNEISEKSEIFDDQFSVERPDGSNFTLKIRSTKLEDSAMYFCASSSTGASNSPLHFGNGTRLTVT.

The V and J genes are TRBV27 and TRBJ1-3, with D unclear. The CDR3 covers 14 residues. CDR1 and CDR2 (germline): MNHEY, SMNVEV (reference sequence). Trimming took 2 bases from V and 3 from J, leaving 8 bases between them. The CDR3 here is CASSLTGGGNTIYF. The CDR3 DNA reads TGTGCCAGCAGTTTAACGGGTGGTGGAAACACCATATATTTT.

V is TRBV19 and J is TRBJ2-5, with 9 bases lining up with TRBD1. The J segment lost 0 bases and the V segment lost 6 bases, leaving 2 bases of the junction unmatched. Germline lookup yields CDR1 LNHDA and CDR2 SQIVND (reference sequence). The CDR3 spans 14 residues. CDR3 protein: CASSRTGDQETQYF. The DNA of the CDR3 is TGTGCCAGTAGCAGGACAGGGGACCAAGAGACCCAGTACTTC.

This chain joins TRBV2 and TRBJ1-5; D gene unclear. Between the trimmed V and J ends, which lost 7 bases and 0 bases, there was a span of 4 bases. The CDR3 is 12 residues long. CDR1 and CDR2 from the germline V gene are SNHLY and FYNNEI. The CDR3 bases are TGTGCCAGCACAGATAGCAATCAGCCCCAGCATTTT. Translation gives CASTDSNQPQHF.

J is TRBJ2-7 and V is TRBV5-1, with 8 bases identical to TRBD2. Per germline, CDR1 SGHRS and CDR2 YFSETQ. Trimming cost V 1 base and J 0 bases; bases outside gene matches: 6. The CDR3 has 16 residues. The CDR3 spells CASSLLSTSVSYEQYF. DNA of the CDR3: TGCGCCAGCAGCTTGTTATCGACTAGCGTCTCCTACGAGCAGTACTTC.

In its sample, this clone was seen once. Written as DNA, the CDR3 is TGTGCCAGCAGCGGAACCAGGAATTCACCCCTCCACTTT. Its translation: CASSGTRNSPLHF. This sequence joins TRBV7-9 and TRBJ1-6; D is uncertain. Germline CDR1 SEHNR, CDR2 FQNEAQ (reference sequence). This CDR3 has 13 amino acids. Trimming pared 5 bases from V and 7 bases from J, leaving 9 bases between.

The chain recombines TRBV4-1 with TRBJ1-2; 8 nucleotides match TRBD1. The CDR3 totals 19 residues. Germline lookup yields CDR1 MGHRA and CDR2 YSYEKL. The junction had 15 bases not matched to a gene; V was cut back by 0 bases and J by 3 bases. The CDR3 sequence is CASSQDIKDRVFLDYGYTF. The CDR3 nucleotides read TGCGCCAGCAGCCAAGATATAAAGGACAGGGTTTTCCTGGACTATGGCTACACCTTC.

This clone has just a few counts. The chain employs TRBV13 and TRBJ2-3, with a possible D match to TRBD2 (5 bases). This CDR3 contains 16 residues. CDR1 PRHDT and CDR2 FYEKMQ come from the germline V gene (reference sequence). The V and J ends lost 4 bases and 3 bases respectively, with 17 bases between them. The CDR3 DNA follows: TGTGCCAGCAGCTCGGGGTTGAGTTCAGTTACAGATACGCAGTATTTT. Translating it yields CASSSGLSSVTDTQYF.

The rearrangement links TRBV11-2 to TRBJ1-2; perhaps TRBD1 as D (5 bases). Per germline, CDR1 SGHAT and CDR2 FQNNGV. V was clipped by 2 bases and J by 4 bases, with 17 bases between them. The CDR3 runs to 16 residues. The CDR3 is CASSLMGQPLPYGYTF. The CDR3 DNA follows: TGTGCCAGCAGCTTAATGGGGCAGCCACTTCCCTATGGCTACACCTTC.

The CDR3 DNA follows: TGTGCCAGCAGCGTATGGGACAGGGGCTATGAAAAACTGTTTTTT. Translation: CASSVWDRGYEKLFF. The V and J genes are TRBV9 and TRBJ1-4; 10 positions match TRBD1. The CDR3 totals 15 residues. Germline V gene data show CDR1 as SGDLS and CDR2 as YYNGEE. Trimming removed 1 base from V and 6 bases from J; junction bases left unmatched: 3.